Below, one T cell receptor beta chain is given with its context. What this receptor recognizes is not known. Base-call qualities are not available, and no considerably larger clone is one nucleotide away. Including the terminal cysteine and phenylalanine, the CDR3 comprises 15 residues. Left in the record is the CDR3 DNA by itself, 45 bases read in frame from the first base. CDR1 and CDR2 are read off the germline V gene (reference sequence) as LNHNV and YYDKDF. Compared with germline, V lacks 3 bases and J lacks 7 bases; bases without a gene match: 10. The sample comes from a study of cytomegalovirus exposure and HLA in healthy donors (TCRdb year 2017). About the full investigation: In an earlier analysis of about 560 of the donors, around 300 Gb of sequence data and 95 million to 130 million unique TCR beta sequences from 180 million or so T cells were reported. The number of typed donors differed by locus: about 629-630 for A, B, C, DRB1 and DQB1; approximately 540 for DQA1; fewer than 610 for DPA1; and roughly 470 for DPB1. The study used immunosequencing to profile the T cell repertoires of approximately 650 subjects and linked those repertoires to cytomegalovirus serostatus. In the later analysis, no new phenotypic data were used to find candidate immune exposures; instead, reliance was placed on TCR beta sequences and their occurrence across donors. Because of strong linkage in the cohort, four to six DR-DQ haplotypes were treated as single units for association and clustering. Among the roughly 380 genotyped donors, around 81% belonged to the genetic ancestry cluster associated with self-reported Caucasian donors. Besides the first cohort of 500 to 700 subjects, a separate validation cohort made up of 120 different subjects was used. Among roughly 400 genotyped donors of the cohort, an average of about 240,000 unique TCR beta nucleotide sequences were sequenced per donor, around a sixth of them non-productive. The study was designed to test whether signatures of past pathogen exposure could be identified by cataloging public T cell receptors. A later genetic analysis used genome-wide SNP genotypes for about three fifths of the 666 donors, treating that subset as a discovery cohort. To study patterns of TCR occurrence, a later analysis re-analyzed previously published TCR beta repertoires from just over 650 donors and added high-resolution HLA genotyping. In an earlier analysis of a few hundred of the donors, high-throughput TCR beta sequencing was used to judge whether each TCR beta V gene segment behaved as functional or pseudogenic. An early release that covered 640 HLA-typed donors contained around 300 gigabases of sequencing data and tens of millions of unique TCR sequences. All discovery cohort repertoires had been generated using a single sequencing platform. HLA typing covered class I and class II loci at four-digit resolution. Donor age, sex, ethnicity and CMV serostatus were compiled together with the repertoire data. To predict cytomegalovirus infection status, the study brought together high-throughput TCR immunosequencing, statistical association of individual TCRs with disease status, and machine learning. Findings and caveats that apply to the study as a whole: In a later genetic analysis, a missense DCLRE1C variant was associated with V-gene and J-gene trimming of TCR beta chains, and the association was replicated in an independent cohort. Presence/absence analyses assumed roughly uniform sequencing depth across donors, an assumption that may not hold. When HLA alleles, especially DR and DQ, strongly co-occurred, attributing TCR associations to individual alleles was difficult. This cohort had only TCR beta chains sequenced, and the lack of alpha or paired-chain data limited which features could be detected. According to a later analysis, most CMV-associated TCR beta chains appeared to be HLA-restricted, and the HLA associations seemed to be driven largely by CMV exposure. HLA typing was unavailable for some donors at each locus, so association tests used only the typed subset. In a later analysis, TCR association rates were found to vary across HLA loci, with the most associated TCRs seen for DRB1 alleles and the fewest for HLA-C alleles. A further reported finding was that TCR beta sequences accurately predicted the HLA-A and HLA-B alleles for most subjects in the first cohort. Correlated functional status among segregating V segments might reflect linkage disequilibrium, but an unknown experimental factor could not be ruled out. Some IMGT-functional V segments, including TRBV6-2 and TRBV6-3, could not be distinguished by the 87-base-pair reads and were therefore excluded. Compared with equally common non-associated chains, HLA-associated TCR beta chains in a later analysis were more clonally expanded and had lower generation probabilities. The classifier was reported to diagnose cytomegalovirus status with high specificity and sensitivity in both the original and validation cohorts. While some public TCRs were present in many individuals, most TCR sequences turned up only very rarely across donors. A later genetic analysis reported fewer N-insertions in productive TCRs among donors in an Asian-associated ancestry cluster than the approximately 700-donor mean. At a false discovery rate of 0.05, a later analysis linked under 20,000 TCR beta sequences to specific HLA alleles. Because counts were too low, roughly 17 rarely observed V segments, including chromosome 9 orphons, were left out of the earlier analysis of several hundred of the donors. It was suggested by the authors that the approach could potentially be generalized to other disease states and immunological phenotypes. For the cohort, immune exposure information was limited to CMV serostatus. In an earlier analysis of roughly 500 of the donors, most TCR beta V segments appeared in productive rearrangements about 90% or about 30% of the time, broadly matching IMGT annotations. A few of the identified cytomegalovirus-associated TCR beta chains were confirmed in vitro to be specific for cytomegalovirus antigens. Several of the top co-occurrence clusters appeared to be linked to parvovirus B19, influenza, CMV and Epstein-Barr virus, according to a later analysis. The study listed 150 to 200 TCR beta chains as associated with cytomegalovirus. A cluster of highly shared sequence variants was judged likely to represent a technical artifact of the sequencing pipeline.

The cohort comprised approximately 700 healthy bone marrow donors. At the time of sampling, all cohort members were nominally healthy, though unrecorded immune exposures were likely present. The donor tested CMV seropositive, placing the donor among the 250 to 350 seropositive members of the cohort. Each donor provided a peripheral blood sample, and peripheral blood mononuclear cells were used for TCR beta sequencing. Genomic DNA extraction from the blood cell samples was performed with the Qiagen DNeasy Blood Extraction Kit. Library preparation was by the immunoSEQ multiplex PCR assay. The multiplex PCR relied on a mix of 60 forward primers for TCR Vbeta segments and 13 reverse primers for TCR Jbeta segments. The CDR3 region of rearranged TCR beta genes was amplified from genomic DNA with a multiplex PCR assay. The amplified TCR beta libraries were sequenced on the Illumina HiSeq System as 87-base-pair reads. The original methods were these. A later analysis counted about 80 million unique TCR beta chains across the roughly 700 repertoires, and some 11 million of these chains were shared by at least two donors. Raw reads were error-corrected and collapsed into unique sequences with a nearest-neighbor algorithm that merged closely related sequences to remove PCR and sequencing errors. Alignment of CDR3 sequences to IMGT reference sequences was used to assign V, D and J gene segments. For a sequence to be retained, a match of at least six nucleotides to both a V gene segment and a J gene segment was required. Rearrangements were classified as productive when the CDR3 lacked stop codons and remained in frame with V and J, and all other rearrangements were classified as non-productive. CDR3 was defined according to IMGT convention as the region running from the second conserved V-encoded cysteine to the conserved J-encoded phenylalanine. In an earlier analysis of around 540 of the donors, sequences lacking an unambiguous match to a single V gene segment were excluded. An earlier analysis of about 600 of the donors called V segments functional above 56.7% productive rearrangements and segregating when the between-donor standard deviation exceeded 5%. A statistical classification framework was built for diagnosing cytomegalovirus status from the catalog of TCR beta chain sequences. In a later analysis, TCR nucleotide sequences were compared against IMGT/GENE-DB human TR gene sequences so that V and J genes could be assigned. A later analysis assigned CDR3 sequences and most-parsimonious VDJ recombination scenarios with the TCRdist pipeline. In a later analysis, each TCR beta chain was defined by its CDR3 amino acid sequence together with its V-gene family, and reads without a unique V-gene family were excluded. A later analysis removed 592 highly shared, low-generation-probability nucleotide sequences to deal with suspected cross-contamination and a sequencing artifact. For each public chain, a later analysis derived a clonal expansion index from normalized ranks of inferred template counts within each repertoire. Generation probabilities in a later analysis came from a VDJ recombination model fitted to out-of-frame rearrangements, and those results were checked against IGoR. In a later analysis, TCR-TCR, TCR-HLA and TCR-CMV co-occurrence was scored with hypergeometric tests, and a repertoire-size bias correction was applied to TCR pairs. False discovery rates were estimated in a later analysis by permuting HLA or CMV assignments 20 times. A later analysis grouped co-occurring TCRs with DBSCAN, adding TCRdist sequence similarity when clustering within HLA-allele-positive subsets. For co-occurrence clustering, repertoires with fewer than 30,000 or more than 120,000 public chains were excluded, along with 5 or 6 repertoires with anomalous nucleotide sharing. The source is immuneACCESS, and TCRdb retained only in-frame sequences with V and J called. Part of the clones is not carried over; for the studies checked, unresolved V genes explain less than half of this, and the remainder is unexplained. That table is the source of V, J and clone size, and D and trimming were worked out from the DNA. Counted in this sample were around 110,000 clones; over 70% of them appeared once. Around 2.8% of the sample rests with the top ten.

Specimen: PBMCs. The chain couples TRBV15 to TRBJ2-7, and 9 junction bases match TRBD1. The receptor's source is a male donor in good health and CMV-seropositive. The nucleotide sequence reads TGTGCCACCAGCAGGTCGTCACAGGGGGCGCGTGAGCAGTACTTC. This is translated as CATSRSSQGAREQYF.